This T cell receptor beta chain originates from a study of T-cell memory formation after mild COVID-19. TCRdb passed the 5' RACE reads through MiXCR, listing each CDR3 protein once. The profile covers more than 350,000 distinct CDR3 sequences, with approximately 15% appearing a single time and roughly 21% taken by the ten largest. The V end was cut by 6 bases, the J end by 3 bases, with 2 bases between. Germline V gene data show CDR1 as LNHDA and CDR2 as SQIVND (reference sequence). The CDR3 is made up of 11 amino acids. This receptor was obtained from a man between 18 and 35 years old who had mild COVID-19 (a few samples of this study predate the infection). Cell type and time point are not known. The V gene is TRBV19, the J gene TRBJ2-2; unclear D gene. Sequenced input: PBMCs or a T cell subset sorted from them (not recorded which). The CDR3 is CASRHTGELFF. The CDR3 coding sequence is TGTGCCAGTAGACACACCGGGGAGCTGTTTTTT. Full variable domain (outside the CDR3, taken from reference TRBV19 and TRBJ2-2): DGGITQSPKYLFRKEGQNVTLSCEQNLNHDAMYWYRQDPGQGLRLIYYSQIVNDFQKGDIAEGYSVSREKKESFPLTVTSAQKNPTAFYLCASRHTGELFFGEGSRLTVL.